This note documents a single T cell receptor beta chain sequence. Sequenced by immunoSEQ multiplex PCR; TCRdb stores in-frame clones only, minus some. This sample has more than 75,000 clones; about 90% occur once, and the top ten carry 1.9%. These data are taken from a study of control samples from healthy donors and cancer patients. Germline CDR1 and CDR2: LGHNT and FRNRAP. The junction had 5 bases not matched to a gene; V was cut back by 7 bases and J by 7 bases. The CDR3 has 12 residues. The sequenced sample consisted of PBMCs. This chain links TRBV12-5 with TRBJ1-2; TRBD1 matches at 8 bases. The receptor comes from an older woman with head and neck cancer. The CDR3 coding sequence is TGTGCTAGTGCCTTGGACAGGGCTGGCTACACCTTC. Protein: CASALDRAGYTF.